A single sample gave rise to the 20 T cell receptor beta chains below, sequenced in a study of CD8+CD57+ T cells in acquired aplastic anemia. Patients included in sequencing had previously demonstrated CD8+CD57+ cell expansion by flow cytometry. The study profiled TCR beta VDJ and CDR3 using genomic DNA as template. In TCRdb, the reads were re-called with MiXCR into one record per CDR3 protein. The data contain over 150,000 distinct CDR3 sequences, 52% of them singletons. The sequenced material came from sorted CD4+, CD8+, or CD8+CD57+ T cells (not recorded which) from PBMCs. Receptor source: a human donor with aplastic anemia.

V usage is TRBV20-1 and J usage is TRBJ2-6, with D unclear. CDR3 length: 14 residues. V lost 5 bases and J lost 2, with 10 bases in between. The germline V gene has CDR1 DFQATT and CDR2 SNEGSKA (reference sequence). CDR3 in DNA: TGCAGTGCTCGCCGATCAGCTGGGGCCAACGTCCTGACTTTC. Its protein is CSARRSAGANVLTF.

This rearrangement joins TRBV10-3 to TRBJ1-2, with D possibly TRBD1 on 6 matching bases. V was clipped by 8 bases and J by 7 bases, with 11 bases between them. CDR3 length: 11 residues. Germline values: CDR1 ENHRY, CDR2 SYGVKD. The CDR3 here is CAIGRGSGYTF. DNA of the CDR3: TGTGCCATCGGCAGGGGTAGTGGCTACACCTTC.

CDR3 region: CASSNGQGGGYTF. The CDR3 coding sequence is TGTGCCAGCAGTAATGGGCAGGGAGGTGGCTACACCTTC. This chain links TRBV2 with TRBJ1-2; D is possibly TRBD1 (5 bases). V was cut by 5 bases and J by 7 bases, with 14 bases left in between. The CDR3 has 13 residues. In germline, CDR1 is SNHLY, CDR2 FYNNEI.

This clonotype was recorded many times. The chain recombines TRBV9 with TRBJ2-5; 7 bases map to TRBD1. CDR1 is SGDLS, CDR2 YYNGEE, per germline. V shed 4 bases and J 2 bases; nucleotides not matched to a gene: 11. The CDR3 consists of 16 residues. The CDR3 here is CASSLGAGGPQETQYF. The CDR3 DNA follows: TGTGCCAGCAGCCTAGGGGCAGGGGGTCCTCAAGAGACCCAGTACTTC.

This sequence joins TRBV20-1 and TRBJ2-5; 10 bases match TRBD1. The V gene's germline CDR1 is DFQATT and CDR2 SNEGSKA (reference sequence). The trim removed 1 base at V and 5 bases at J, leaving 7 bases unmatched. This CDR3 is built from 15 residues. CDR3 coding DNA: TGCAGTGCTAGAGCGACAGGGGGCTTTGTGGAGACCCAGTACTTC. Encoded protein: CSARATGGFVETQYF.

CDR3 nucleotides: TGTGCCAGCAGCTCCCGGGCCGCGGAAGGCTACGAGCAGTACTTC. Residues: CASSSRAAEGYEQYF. The genes are TRBV2 and TRBJ2-7; no clear D gene. The V end was cut by 6 bases, the J end by 3 bases, with 18 bases between. CDR3 length: 15 residues. Germline V CDR1 and CDR2: SNHLY, FYNNEI.

This clonotype was counted at least ten times. This chain joins TRBV20-1 and TRBJ2-1, with D perhaps matching TRBD1 or TRBD2 (6 bases each). The V and J ends lost 0 bases and 10 bases respectively, with 31 bases between them. The CDR3 runs to 19 residues. The germline CDR1 and CDR2 sequences are DFQATT and SNEGSKA (reference sequence). The CDR3 region is CSARDGGGTGASQLEEQFF. CDR3 nucleotides: TGCAGTGCTAGAGATGGAGGGGGAACGGGAGCCTCTCAATTGGAGGAGCAGTTCTTC.

Details on this clonotype: This may stem from a read error, because a much larger clone lies one nucleotide away. The rearrangement joins TRBV19 to TRBJ2-2; 9 bases are a match to TRBD2. The CDR3 is made up of 18 amino acids. CDR1 and CDR2 (germline): LNHDA, SQIVND (reference sequence). The CDR3 reads CASSIYGGGALSPGERFF. The CDR3 DNA is TGTGCCAGTAGTATATATGGCGGGGGGGCTTTATCTCCCGGGGAGCGGTTTTTT.

This clonotype was seen many times. This rearrangement joins TRBV20-1 to TRBJ2-7; D gene ambiguous. Germline CDR1 and CDR2: DFQATT and SNEGSKA (reference sequence). Trimming took 7 bases from V and 0 from J, leaving 13 bases between them. There are 13 residues in the CDR3. CDR3 sequence reads: CSVDEKSSYEQYF. As DNA, the CDR3 is TGCAGTGTGGACGAAAAAAGCTCCTACGAGCAGTACTTC.

The rearrangement links TRBV7-2 to TRBJ2-5; D ambiguous. V was cut by 1 base and J by 2 bases, with 8 bases left in between. Germline values: CDR1 SGHTA, CDR2 FQGNSA. This CDR3 is 14 amino acids long. CDR3 sequence reads: CASSLDWEQETQYF. Here the CDR3 DNA reads TGTGCCAGCAGCTTAGACTGGGAACAAGAGACCCAGTACTTC.

In this sample, this clonotype turned up many times. The chain couples TRBV7-3 to TRBJ2-7; a possible D gene is TRBD2 (6 bases). This CDR3 region has 16 residues. Germline V CDR1 and CDR2: SGHTA, FQGTGA. The ends were cut back, 3 bases at V and 1 base at J, with 16 bases in the middle. CDR3 loop: CASSFPPEGNSYEQYF. CDR3 sequence (DNA): TGTGCCAGCAGCTTCCCCCCGGAGGGCAATTCCTACGAGCAGTACTTC.

The genes are TRBV29-1 and TRBJ2-4; TRBD1 matches at 9 bases. Per germline, CDR1 SQVTM and CDR2 ANQGSEA. The CDR3 is made up of 14 amino acids. V lost 6 bases, J lost 1 base, and 4 bases stayed unmatched. The CDR3 region has the DNA TGCAGCGTGAAACAGGGGGCGGCCAAAAACATTCAGTACTTC. Translated: CSVKQGAAKNIQYF. The whole variable domain, filled in from reference TRBV29-1 and TRBJ2-4, reads SAVISQKPSRDICQRGTSLTIQCQVDSQVTMMFWYRQQPGQSLTLIATANQGSEATYESGFVIDKFPISRPNLTFSTLTVSNMSPEDSSIYLCSVKQGAAKNIQYFGAGTRLSVL.

This clonotype was counted only a few times. The genes are TRBV24-1 and TRBJ2-1, with D uncertain. The V and J ends lost 4 bases and 5 bases respectively, with 8 bases between them. Germline V lookup: CDR1 KGHDR, CDR2 SFDVKD. The CDR3 totals 13 residues. The CDR3 region is CATSDPPNNEQFF. As DNA, the CDR3 is TGTGCCACCAGTGACCCCCCGAACAATGAGCAGTTCTTC.

The chain employs TRBV20-1 and TRBJ2-3; weak D call: TRBD1 (6 bases). This CDR3 contains 15 residues. CDR1 and CDR2 (germline): DFQATT, SNEGSKA (reference sequence). V was pared by 1 base and J by 2 bases, with 13 bases between. CDR3 DNA sequence: TGCAGTGCTAGAGCCCAGGTGGGGGCCACAGATACGCAGTATTTT. Its protein product is CSARAQVGATDTQYF.

The chain is built from TRBV4-1 and TRBJ1-2; maybe TRBD1 (6 bases). CDR3 length equals 15 residues. V gave up 1 base and J gave up 4 bases, with 13 bases separating them. Per the germline V gene, CDR1 is MGHRA and CDR2 is YSYEKL. CDR3 sequence reads: CASSQGVRTAYGYTF. The CDR3 DNA sequence: TGCGCCAGCAGCCAAGGCGTCCGGACAGCCTATGGCTACACCTTC.

The chain is built from TRBV7-8 and TRBJ1-6, with no clear D. CDR1 is SGHVS and CDR2 is FQNEAQ in the germline V gene. This CDR3 contains 13 residues. V lost 3 bases to trimming and J lost 10 bases, with 10 bases between them. The CDR3 protein is CASSFVEDSPLHF. The DNA of the CDR3 is TGTGCCAGCAGCTTCGTTGAGGACTCACCCCTCCACTTT.

DNA of the CDR3: TGTGCCAGCAGTGGTCACGACAGGGTCGGCTACACCTTC. Its protein is CASSGHDRVGYTF. The rearrangement joins TRBV25-1 to TRBJ1-2; 7 bases map to TRBD1. Germline CDR1 and CDR2: MGHDK and SYGVNS. This CDR3 has 13 amino acids. V shed 4 bases, J shed 8 bases, and the junction held 7 bases outside the gene matches.

The chain joins TRBV7-2 to TRBJ1-2, with D possibly TRBD1 on 6 matching bases. Germline V gene sequence: CDR1 SGHTA, CDR2 FQGNSA. Trimming removed 1 base at V and 4 bases at J, with 10 bases between. The CDR3 loop spans 14 amino acids. Here the CDR3 DNA reads TGTGCCAGCAGCTTAGATAGGGGGGCCTATGGCTACACCTTC. This sequence encodes CASSLDRGAYGYTF.

This clonotype was counted a few times. V usage is TRBV25-1 and J usage is TRBJ1-1; tentatively, D is TRBD1 (6 bases). CDR1 is MGHDK and CDR2 is SYGVNS in the germline V gene. The CDR3 spans 14 residues. Deletions cut 5 bases from V and 3 bases from J, with 13 bases between. Here the CDR3 reads CASSITGRDTEAFF. CDR3 DNA: TGTGCCAGCAGTATAACAGGGAGGGACACTGAAGCTTTCTTT. The variable domain in full, completed from reference TRBV25-1 and TRBJ1-1, reads EADIYQTPRYLVIGTGKKITLECSQTMGHDKMYWYQQDPGMELHLIHYSYGVNSTEKGDLSSESTVSRIRTEHFPLTLESARPSHTSQYLCASSITGRDTEAFFGQGTRLTVV.

The table lists this clonotype with a few counts. The chain recombines TRBV7-2 with TRBJ2-3; no definite D call. V dropped 5 bases and J dropped 5 bases, with 11 bases sitting between them. The CDR3 covers 13 residues. Looked up from germline, CDR1 is SGHTA and CDR2 is FQGNSA. CDR3 amino acids: CASSLAPVDTQYF. CDR3 in DNA: TGTGCCAGCAGCCTCGCGCCAGTAGATACGCAGTATTTT. The full variable domain, its missing parts supplied by reference TRBV7-2 and TRBJ2-3, is GAGVSQSPSNKVTEKGKDVELRCDPISGHTALYWYRQSLGQGLEFLIYFQGNSAPDKSGLPSDRFSAERTGGSVSTLTIQRTQQEDSAVYLCASSLAPVDTQYFGPGTRLTVL.